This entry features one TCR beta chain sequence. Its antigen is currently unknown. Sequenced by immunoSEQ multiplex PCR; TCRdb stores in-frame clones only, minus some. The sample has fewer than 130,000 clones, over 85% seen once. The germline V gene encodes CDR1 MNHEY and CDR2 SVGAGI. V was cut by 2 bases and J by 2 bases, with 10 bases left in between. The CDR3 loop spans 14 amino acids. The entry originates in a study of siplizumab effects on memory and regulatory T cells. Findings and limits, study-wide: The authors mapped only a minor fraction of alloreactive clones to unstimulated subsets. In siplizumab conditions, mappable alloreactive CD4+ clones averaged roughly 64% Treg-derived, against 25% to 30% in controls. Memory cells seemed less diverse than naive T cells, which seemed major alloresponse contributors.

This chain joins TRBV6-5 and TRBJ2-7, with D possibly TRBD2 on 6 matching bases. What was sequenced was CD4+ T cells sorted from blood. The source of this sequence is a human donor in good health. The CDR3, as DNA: TGTGCCAGCAGTTACGCGGCGGGACCCTACGAGCAGTACTTC. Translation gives CASSYAAGPYEQYF.